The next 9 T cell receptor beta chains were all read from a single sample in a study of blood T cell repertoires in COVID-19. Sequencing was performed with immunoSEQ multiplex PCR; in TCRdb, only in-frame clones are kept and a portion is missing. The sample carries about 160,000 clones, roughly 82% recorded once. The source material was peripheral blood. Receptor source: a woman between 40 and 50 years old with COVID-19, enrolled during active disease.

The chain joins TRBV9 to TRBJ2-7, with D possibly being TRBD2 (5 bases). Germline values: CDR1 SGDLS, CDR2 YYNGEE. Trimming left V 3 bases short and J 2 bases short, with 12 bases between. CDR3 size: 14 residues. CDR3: CASSEDSGTYEQYF. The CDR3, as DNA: TGTGCCAGCAGCGAGGACTCCGGAACCTACGAGCAGTACTTC.

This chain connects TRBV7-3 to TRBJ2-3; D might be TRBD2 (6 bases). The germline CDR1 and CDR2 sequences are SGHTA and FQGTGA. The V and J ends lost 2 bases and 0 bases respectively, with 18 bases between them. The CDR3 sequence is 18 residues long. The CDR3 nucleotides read TGTGCCAGCAGCTTATCCGGGGGAAGGGGAACGAGCACAGATACGCAGTATTTT. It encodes CASSLSGGRGTSTDTQYF.

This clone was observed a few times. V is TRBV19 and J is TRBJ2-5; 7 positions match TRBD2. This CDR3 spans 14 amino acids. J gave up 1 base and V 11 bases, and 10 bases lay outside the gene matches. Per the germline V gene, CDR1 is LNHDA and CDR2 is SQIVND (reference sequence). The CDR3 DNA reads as TGTGCCTCTCGATCGTGGGGGGGCCAAGAGACCCAGTACTTC. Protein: CASRSWGGQETQYF.

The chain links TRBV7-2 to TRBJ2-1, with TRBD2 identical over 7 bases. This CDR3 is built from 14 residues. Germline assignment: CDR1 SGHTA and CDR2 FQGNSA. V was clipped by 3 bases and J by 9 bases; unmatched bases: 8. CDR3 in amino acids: CASSLGGFGGEQFF. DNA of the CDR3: TGTGCCAGCAGCTTGGGGGGGTTTGGTGGTGAGCAGTTCTTC.

The DNA of the CDR3 is TGTGCCAGCGGTATTAGCGGGAGGGACGAGCAGTACTTC. This encodes CASGISGRDEQYF. The V call is TRBV28, the J call TRBJ2-7; 11 nucleotides align to TRBD2. With V trimmed by 8 bases and J by 5 bases, 5 bases remained unmatched. This CDR3 has 13 residues. The V gene's germline CDR1 is MDHEN and CDR2 SYDVKM.

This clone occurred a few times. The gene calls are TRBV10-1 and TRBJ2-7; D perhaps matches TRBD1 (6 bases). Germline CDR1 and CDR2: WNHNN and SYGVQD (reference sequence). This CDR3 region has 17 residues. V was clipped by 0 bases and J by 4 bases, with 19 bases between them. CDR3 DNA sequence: TGCGCCAGCAGTGAGTCCCCTTTCAGACAGGACCTTTACGAGCAGTACGTC. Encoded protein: CASSESPFRQDLYEQYV.

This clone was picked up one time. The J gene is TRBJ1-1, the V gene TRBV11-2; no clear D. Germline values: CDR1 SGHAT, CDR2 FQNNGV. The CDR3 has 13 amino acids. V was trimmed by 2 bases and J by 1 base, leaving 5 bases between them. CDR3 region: CASSLRGNTEAFF. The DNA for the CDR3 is TGTGCCAGCAGCTTACGGGGGAACACTGAAGCTTTCTTT.

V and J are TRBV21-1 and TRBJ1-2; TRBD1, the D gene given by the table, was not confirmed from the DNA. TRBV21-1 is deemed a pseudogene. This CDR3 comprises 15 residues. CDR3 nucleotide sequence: TGTGCCAGCAGCGCCCCCGGGACAGGGGAAGATGGCTACACCTTC. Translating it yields CASSAPGTGEDGYTF.

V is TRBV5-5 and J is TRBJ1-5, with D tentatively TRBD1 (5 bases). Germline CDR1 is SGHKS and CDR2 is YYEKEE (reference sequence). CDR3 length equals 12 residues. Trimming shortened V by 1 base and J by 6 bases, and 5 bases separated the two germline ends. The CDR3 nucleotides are TGTGCCAGCAGCTTGCAGGGTCAGCCCCAGCATTTT. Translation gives CASSLQGQPQHF.